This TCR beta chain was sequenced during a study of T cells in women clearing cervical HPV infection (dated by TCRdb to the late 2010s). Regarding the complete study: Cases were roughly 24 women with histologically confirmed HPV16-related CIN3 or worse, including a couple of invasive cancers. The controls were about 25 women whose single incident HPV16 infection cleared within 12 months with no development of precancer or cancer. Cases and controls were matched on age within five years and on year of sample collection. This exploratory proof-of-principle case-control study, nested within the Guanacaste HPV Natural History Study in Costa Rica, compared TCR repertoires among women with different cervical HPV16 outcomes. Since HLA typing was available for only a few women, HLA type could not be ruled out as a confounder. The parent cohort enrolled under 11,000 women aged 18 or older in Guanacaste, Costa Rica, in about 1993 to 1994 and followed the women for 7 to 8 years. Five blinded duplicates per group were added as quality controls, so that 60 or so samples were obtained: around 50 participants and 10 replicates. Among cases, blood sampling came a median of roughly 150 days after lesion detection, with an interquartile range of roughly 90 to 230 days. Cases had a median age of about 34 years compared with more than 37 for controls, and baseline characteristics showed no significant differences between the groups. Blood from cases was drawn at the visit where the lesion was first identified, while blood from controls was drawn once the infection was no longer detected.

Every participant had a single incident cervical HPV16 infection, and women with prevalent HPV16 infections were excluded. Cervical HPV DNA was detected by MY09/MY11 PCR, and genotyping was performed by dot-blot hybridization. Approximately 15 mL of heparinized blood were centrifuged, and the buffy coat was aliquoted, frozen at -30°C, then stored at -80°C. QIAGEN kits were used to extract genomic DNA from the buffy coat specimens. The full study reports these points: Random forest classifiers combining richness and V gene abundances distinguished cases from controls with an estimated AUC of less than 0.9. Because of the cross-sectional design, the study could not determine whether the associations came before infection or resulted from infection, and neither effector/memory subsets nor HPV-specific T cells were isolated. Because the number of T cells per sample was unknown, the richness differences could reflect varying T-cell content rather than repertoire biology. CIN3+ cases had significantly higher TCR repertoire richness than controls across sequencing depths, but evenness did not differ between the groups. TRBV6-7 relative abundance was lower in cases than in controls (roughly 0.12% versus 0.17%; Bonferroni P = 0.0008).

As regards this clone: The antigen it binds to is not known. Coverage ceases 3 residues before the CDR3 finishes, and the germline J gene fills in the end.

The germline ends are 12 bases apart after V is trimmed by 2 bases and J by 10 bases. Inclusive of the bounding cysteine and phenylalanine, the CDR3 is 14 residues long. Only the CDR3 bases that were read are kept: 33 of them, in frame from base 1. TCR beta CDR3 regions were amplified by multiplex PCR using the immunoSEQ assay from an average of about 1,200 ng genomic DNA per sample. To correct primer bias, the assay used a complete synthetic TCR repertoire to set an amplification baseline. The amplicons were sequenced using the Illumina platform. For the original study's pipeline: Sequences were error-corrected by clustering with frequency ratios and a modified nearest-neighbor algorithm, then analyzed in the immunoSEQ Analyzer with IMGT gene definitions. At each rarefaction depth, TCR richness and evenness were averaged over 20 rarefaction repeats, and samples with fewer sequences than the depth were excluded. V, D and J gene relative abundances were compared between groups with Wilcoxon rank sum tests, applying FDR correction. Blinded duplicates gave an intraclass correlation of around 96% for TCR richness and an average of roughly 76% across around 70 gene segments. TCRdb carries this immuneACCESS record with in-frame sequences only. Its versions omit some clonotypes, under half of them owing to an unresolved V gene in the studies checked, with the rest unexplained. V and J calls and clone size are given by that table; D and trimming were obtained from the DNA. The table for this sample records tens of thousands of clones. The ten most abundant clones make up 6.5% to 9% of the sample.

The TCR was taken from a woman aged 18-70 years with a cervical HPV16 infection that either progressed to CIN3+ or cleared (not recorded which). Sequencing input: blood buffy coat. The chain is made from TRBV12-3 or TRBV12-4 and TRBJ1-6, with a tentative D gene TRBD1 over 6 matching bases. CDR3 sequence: CASSLNRVSSPLHF. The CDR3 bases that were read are TGTGCCAGCAGTTTAAACAGGGTCAGCTCACCC.